The present T cell receptor (beta chain) was sequenced within a study of shared clonotypes between healthy human individuals. Study at large: A couple of women and three men aged 18 to 49 made up the donors.

Clones were read by immunoSEQ multiplex PCR, and TCRdb kept only the in-frame ones, dropping some. The sample carries just over 2,000,000 clones, around 95% recorded once. Germline lookup yields CDR1 MNHNS and CDR2 SASEGT. The V end lost 4 bases, the J end lost 10 bases, and 17 bases lay between the germline ends. The CDR3 loop spans 14 amino acids. The sample was naive CD4+ T cells sorted from blood. Subset given: CD45RA+ positively selected. The TCR was taken from a young man in good health. V and J are TRBV6-1 and TRBJ2-1, with D possibly matching TRBD1 (6 bases). This CDR3 reads CASSVLYRAGEQFF. For the CDR3, the DNA is TGTGCCAGCAGTGTCCTCTACAGGGCCGGGGAGCAGTTCTTC.